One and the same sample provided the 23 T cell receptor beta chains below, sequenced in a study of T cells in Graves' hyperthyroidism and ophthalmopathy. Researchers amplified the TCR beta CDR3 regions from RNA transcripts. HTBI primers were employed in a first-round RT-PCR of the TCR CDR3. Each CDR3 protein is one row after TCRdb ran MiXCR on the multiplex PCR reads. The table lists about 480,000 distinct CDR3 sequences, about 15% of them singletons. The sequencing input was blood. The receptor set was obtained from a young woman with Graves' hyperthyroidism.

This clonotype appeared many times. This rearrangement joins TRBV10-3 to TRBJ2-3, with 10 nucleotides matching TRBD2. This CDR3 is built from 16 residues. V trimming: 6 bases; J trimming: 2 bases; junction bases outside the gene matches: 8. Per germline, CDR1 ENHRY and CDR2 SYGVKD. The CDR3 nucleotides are TGTGCCATCAGAGACTGGACTAGCGGACACACAGATACGCAGTATTTT. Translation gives CAIRDWTSGHTDTQYF.

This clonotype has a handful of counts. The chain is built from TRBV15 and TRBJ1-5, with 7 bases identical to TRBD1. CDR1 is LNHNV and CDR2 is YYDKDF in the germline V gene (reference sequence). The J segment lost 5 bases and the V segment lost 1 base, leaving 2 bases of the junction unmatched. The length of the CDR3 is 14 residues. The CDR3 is CATSRGQGHQPQHF. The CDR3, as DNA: TGTGCCACCAGCAGAGGACAGGGCCATCAGCCCCAGCATTTT.

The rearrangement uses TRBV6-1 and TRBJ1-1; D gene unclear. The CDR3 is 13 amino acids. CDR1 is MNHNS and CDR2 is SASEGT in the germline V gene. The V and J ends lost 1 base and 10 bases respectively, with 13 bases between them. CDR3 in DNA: TGTGCCAGCAGTGAAGTTAAGAGGGATCGAGCTTTCTTT. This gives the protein CASSEVKRDRAFF.

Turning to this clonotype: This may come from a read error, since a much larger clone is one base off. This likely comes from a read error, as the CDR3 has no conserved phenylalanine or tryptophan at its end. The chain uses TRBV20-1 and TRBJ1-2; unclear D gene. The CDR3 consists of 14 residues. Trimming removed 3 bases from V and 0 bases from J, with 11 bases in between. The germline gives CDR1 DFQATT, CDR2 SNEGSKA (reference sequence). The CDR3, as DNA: TGCAGTGCTAGGGCGGGTATCGCTAACTATGGCTACACCCTC. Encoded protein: CSARAGIANYGYTL.

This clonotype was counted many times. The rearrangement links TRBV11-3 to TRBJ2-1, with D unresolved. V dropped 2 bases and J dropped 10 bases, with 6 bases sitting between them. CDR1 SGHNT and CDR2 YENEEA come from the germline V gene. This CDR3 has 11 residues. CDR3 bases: TGTGCCAGCAGCTTAACAAGGGAGCAGTTCTTC. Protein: CASSLTREQFF.

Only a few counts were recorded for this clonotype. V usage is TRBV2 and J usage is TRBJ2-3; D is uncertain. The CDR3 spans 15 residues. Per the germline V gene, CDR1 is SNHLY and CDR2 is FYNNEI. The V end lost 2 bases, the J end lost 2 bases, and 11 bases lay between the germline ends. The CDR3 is CASSEWQVHTDTQYF. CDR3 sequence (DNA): TGTGCCAGCAGTGAATGGCAGGTACACACAGATACGCAGTATTTT. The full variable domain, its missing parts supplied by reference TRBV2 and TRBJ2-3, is EPEVTQTPSHQVTQMGQEVILRCVPISNHLYFYWYRQILGQKVEFLVSFYNNEISEKSEIFDDQFSVERPDGSNFTLKIRSTKLEDSAMYFCASSEWQVHTDTQYFGPGTRLTVL.

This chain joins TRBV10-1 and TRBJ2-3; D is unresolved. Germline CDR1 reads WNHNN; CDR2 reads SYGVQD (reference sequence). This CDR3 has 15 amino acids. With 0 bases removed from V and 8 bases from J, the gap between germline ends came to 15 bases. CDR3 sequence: CASSESRTVRATQYF. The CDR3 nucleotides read TGCGCCAGCAGTGAGTCGAGGACGGTGAGAGCTACGCAGTATTTT.

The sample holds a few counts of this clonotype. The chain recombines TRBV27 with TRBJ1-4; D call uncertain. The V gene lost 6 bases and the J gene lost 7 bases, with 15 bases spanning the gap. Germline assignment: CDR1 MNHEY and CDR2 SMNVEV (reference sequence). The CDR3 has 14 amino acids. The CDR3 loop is CASSHGPEAEKLFF. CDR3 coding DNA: TGTGCCAGCAGCCATGGCCCTGAGGCTGAAAAACTGTTTTTT.

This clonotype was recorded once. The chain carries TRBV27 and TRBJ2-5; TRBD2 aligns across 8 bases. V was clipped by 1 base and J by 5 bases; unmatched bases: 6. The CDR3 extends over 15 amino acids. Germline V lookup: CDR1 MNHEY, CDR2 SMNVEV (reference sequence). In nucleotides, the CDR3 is TGTGCCAGCAGTTTATTAAGCGGGGGCGTGGAGACCCAGTACTTC. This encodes CASSLLSGGVETQYF.

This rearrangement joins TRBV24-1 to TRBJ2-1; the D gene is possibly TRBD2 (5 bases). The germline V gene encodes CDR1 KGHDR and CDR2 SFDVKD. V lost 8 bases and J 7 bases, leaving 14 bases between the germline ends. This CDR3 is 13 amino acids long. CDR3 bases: TGTGCCACCACCCGGGGTCTGGGGAATGAGCAGTTCTTC. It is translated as CATTRGLGNEQFF.

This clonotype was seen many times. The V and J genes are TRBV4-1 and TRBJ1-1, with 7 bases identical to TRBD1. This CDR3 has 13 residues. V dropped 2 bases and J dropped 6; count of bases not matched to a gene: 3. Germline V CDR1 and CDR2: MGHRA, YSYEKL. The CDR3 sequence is CASSQRTGAEAFF. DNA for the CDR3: TGCGCCAGCAGCCAACGGACAGGCGCTGAAGCTTTCTTT.

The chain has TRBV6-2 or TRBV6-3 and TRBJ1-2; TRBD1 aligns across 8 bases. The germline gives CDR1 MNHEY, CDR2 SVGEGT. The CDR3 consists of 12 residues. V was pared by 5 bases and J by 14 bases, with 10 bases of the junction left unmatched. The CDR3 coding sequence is TGTGCCAGCAGTAACCCGACAGGGGAGGGTACCTTC. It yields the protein CASSNPTGEGTF.

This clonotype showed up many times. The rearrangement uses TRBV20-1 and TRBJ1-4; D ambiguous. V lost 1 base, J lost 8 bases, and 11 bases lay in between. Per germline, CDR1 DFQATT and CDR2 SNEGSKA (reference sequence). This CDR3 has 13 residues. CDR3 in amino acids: CSARAPLKEKLFF. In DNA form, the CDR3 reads TGCAGTGCTAGAGCCCCCCTCAAAGAAAAACTGTTTTTT.

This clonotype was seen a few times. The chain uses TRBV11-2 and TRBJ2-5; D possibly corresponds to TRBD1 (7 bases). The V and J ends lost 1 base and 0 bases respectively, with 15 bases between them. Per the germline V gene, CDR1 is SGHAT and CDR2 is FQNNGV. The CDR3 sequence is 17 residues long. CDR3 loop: CASSLARGTAYQETQYF. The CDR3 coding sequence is TGTGCCAGCAGCTTAGCGCGCGGGACAGCATACCAAGAGACCCAGTACTTC.

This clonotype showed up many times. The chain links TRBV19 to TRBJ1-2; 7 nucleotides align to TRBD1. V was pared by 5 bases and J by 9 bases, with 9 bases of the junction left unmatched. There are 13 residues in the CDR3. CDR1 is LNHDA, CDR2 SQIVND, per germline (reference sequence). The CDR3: CASSSRDRHRYTF. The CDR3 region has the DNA TGTGCCAGTAGTTCAAGGGACAGACATCGCTACACCTTC.

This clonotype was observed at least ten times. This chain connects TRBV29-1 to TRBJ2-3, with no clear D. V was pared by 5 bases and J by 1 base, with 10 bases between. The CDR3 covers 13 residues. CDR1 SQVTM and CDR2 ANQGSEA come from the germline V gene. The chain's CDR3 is CSVPHLGTDTQYF. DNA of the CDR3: TGCAGCGTTCCCCACCTCGGCACAGATACGCAGTATTTT.

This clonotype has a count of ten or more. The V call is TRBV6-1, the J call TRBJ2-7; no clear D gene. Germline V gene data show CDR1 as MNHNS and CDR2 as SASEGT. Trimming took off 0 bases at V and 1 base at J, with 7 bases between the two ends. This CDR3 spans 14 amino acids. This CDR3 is CASSEALTSYEQYV. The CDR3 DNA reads TGTGCCAGCAGTGAAGCGCTTACGTCCTACGAGCAGTACGTC.

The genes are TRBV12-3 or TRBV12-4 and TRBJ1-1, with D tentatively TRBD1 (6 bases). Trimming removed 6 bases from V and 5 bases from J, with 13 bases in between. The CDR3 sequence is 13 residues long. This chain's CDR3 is CASSMGHRTEAFF. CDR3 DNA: TGTGCCAGCAGCATGGGACACAGGACTGAAGCTTTCTTT.

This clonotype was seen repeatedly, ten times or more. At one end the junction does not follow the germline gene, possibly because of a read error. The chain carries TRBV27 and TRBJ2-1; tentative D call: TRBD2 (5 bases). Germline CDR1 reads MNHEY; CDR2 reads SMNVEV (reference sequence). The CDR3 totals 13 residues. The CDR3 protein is CASSLYLGLEQFF. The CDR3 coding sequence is TGTGCCAGCAGCTTATATCTAGGACTTGAGCAGTTCTTC.

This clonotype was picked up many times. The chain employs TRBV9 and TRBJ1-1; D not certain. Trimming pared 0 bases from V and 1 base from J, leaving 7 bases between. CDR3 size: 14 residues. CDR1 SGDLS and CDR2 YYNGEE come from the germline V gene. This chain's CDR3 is CASSVGSTNTEAFF. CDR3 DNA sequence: TGTGCCAGCAGCGTAGGGTCAACGAACACTGAAGCTTTCTTT.

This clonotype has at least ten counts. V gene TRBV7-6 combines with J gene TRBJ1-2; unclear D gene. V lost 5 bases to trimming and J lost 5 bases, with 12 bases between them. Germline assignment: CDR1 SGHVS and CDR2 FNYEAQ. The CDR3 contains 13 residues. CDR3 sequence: CASSPEGYYGYTF. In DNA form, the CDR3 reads TGTGCCAGCAGCCCAGAGGGATATTATGGCTACACCTTC.

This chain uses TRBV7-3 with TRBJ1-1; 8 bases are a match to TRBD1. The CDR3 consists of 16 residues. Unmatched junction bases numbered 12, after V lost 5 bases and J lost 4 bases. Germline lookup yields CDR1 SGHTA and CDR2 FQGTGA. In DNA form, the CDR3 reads TGTGCCAGCAGCGCCACAGGGGGACAGGATACCACTGAAGCTTTCTTT. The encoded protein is CASSATGGQDTTEAFF. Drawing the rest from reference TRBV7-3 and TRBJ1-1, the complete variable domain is GAGVSQTPSNKVTEKGKYVELRCDPISGHTALYWYRQSLGQGPEFLIYFQGTGAADDSGLPNDRFFAVRPEGSVSTLKIQRTERGDSAVYLCASSATGGQDTTEAFFGQGTRLTVV.

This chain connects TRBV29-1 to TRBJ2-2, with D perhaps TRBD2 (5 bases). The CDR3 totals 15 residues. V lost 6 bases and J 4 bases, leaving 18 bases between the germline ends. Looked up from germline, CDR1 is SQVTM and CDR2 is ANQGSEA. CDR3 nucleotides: TGCAGCGTCGAGGGTGTTTCGGAAAGCACCGGGGAGCTGTTTTTT. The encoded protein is CSVEGVSESTGELFF.